This TCR beta chain stems from a study of control samples from healthy donors and cancer patients (TCRdb year 2020). The germline V gene supplies CDR1 KGHSH and CDR2 LQKENI. From the cysteine through the phenylalanine, the CDR3 covers 15 amino acids. Kept here is only the CDR3 DNA, which spans 45 bases and is read in frame from base 1. V is cut back by 4 bases and J by 2 bases, with 1 base in the junction unmatched. About this clone itself: Its antigen is currently not known. Within one base of it there is no much larger clone, and no base qualities were kept.

The library was made by the immunoSEQ multiplex PCR assay. TCRdb obtained this table from immuneACCESS and retained in-frame rearrangements with V and J assigned. These tables miss some clones; where compared with another copy, unresolved V genes account for less than half of the shortfall, and the remainder is unexplained. A total of about 51,000 clones appear in this sample, about four fifths of them only once. Jointly, the top ten make up roughly 9.1% of the sample. The source of this sequence is a man aged 70 or older in good health. The sample was blood. Rearrangement joined TRBV18 to TRBJ2-2; a stretch of 10 junction bases matches TRBD1. The sequenced DNA is TGTGCCAGCTCACGGACAGGGGGAAACACCGGGGAGCTGTTTTTT. It specifies CASSRTGGNTGELFF.